This is a list of T cell receptor beta chains from one sample in a study of memory CD4+ T cells and cytomegalovirus serostatus. The assay was immunoSEQ multiplex PCR, and TCRdb's table has in-frame clones only and misses some. The repertoire consists of some 30,000 clones, with approximately 76% occurring once and the leading ten covering 0.5% to 0.65%. What was sequenced was memory CD4+ T cells from blood. Receptor source: an adult in good health and CMV-seronegative. Some clones in this sample may be carry-over from other donors' samples. Each CDR3 is given with its conserved first and last residue. A D gene is named only where the DNA matches it firmly. A row's size may be missing; if present it is once, few, many or a size class.

TRBV18,TRBD1,TRBJ1-1,NA,CASSPGQGRDTEAFF,TGTGCCAGCTCACCGGGACAGGGGCGGGACACTGAAGCTTTCTTT
TRBV6-5,NA,TRBJ2-7,NA,CASSTRQASYEQYF,TGTGCCAGCAGTACCCGACAGGCTTCCTACGAGCAGTACTTC
TRBV14,TRBD2,TRBJ2-5,NA,CASSPASGGSETQYF,TGTGCCAGCAGCCCGGCTAGCGGGGGTTCAGAGACCCAGTACTTC
TRBV5-4,NA,TRBJ2-3,once,CASSLSGGGTDTQYF,TGTGCCAGCAGCTTGAGTGGGGGCGGCACAGATACGCAGTATTTT
TRBV13,NA,TRBJ1-3,few,CASSSPSSGNTIYF,TGTGCCAGCAGCTCCCCGAGCTCTGGAAACACCATATATTTT
TRBV28,NA,TRBJ1-5,NA,CASSLAVIGNQPQHF,TGTGCCAGCAGTTTAGCCGTTATTGGCAATCAGCCCCAGCATTTT
TRBV7-2,TRBD1,TRBJ1-1,few,CASSSGQGAGAFF,TGTGCCAGCAGCTCTGGACAGGGCGCGGGTGCTTTCTTT
TRBV10-3,TRBD1,TRBJ1-1,NA,CAISGVTGASEAFF,TGTGCCATCAGTGGGGTGACAGGGGCAAGTGAAGCTTTCTTT
TRBV7-8,TRBD1,TRBJ1-2,NA,CASSSRTGMGGHTF,TGTGCCAGCAGCTCACGGACAGGAATGGGTGGCCACACCTTC
TRBV11-3,NA,TRBJ1-2,NA,CASSLGGGRGYTF,TGTGCCAGCAGCTTAGGCGGGGGGAGAGGCTACACCTTC
TRBV7-9,NA,TRBJ1-1,NA,CASSYGRDTEAFF,TGTGCCAGCAGCTACGGCAGGGACACTGAAGCTTTCTTT
TRBV7-8,NA,TRBJ1-2,once,CASSLGGGGGGYTF,TGTGCCAGCAGCTTAGGGGGAGGGGGTGGCGGCTACACCTTC
TRBV28,NA,TRBJ2-4,NA,CASSPWVGAPPKNIQYF,TGTGCCAGCAGTCCCTGGGTGGGGGCCCCTCCCAAAAACATTCAGTACTTC
TRBV5-1,TRBD1,TRBJ2-3,NA,CASSLAGTGGDTQYF,TGCGCCAGCAGCTTGGCCGGGACAGGGGGGGATACGCAGTATTTT
TRBV18,NA,TRBJ1-3,few,CASSPAERLSSGNTIYF,TGTGCCAGCTCACCGGCGGAACGACTGAGCTCTGGAAACACCATATATTTT
TRBV19,NA,TRBJ2-2,NA,CASSMQAVNTGELFF,TGTGCCAGTAGTATGCAAGCGGTGAACACCGGGGAGCTGTTTTTT
TRBV15,NA,TRBJ1-5,NA,CATSRDHRGGIQPQHF,TGTGCCACCAGCAGAGACCACCGGGGGGGTATTCAGCCCCAGCATTTT
TRBV28,NA,TRBJ1-4,NA,CASSLRQLGATNEKLFF,TGTGCCAGTAGTTTAAGGCAGTTAGGGGCAACTAATGAAAAACTGTTTTTT
TRBV5-4,NA,TRBJ2-7,NA,CASSLRGTYEQYF,TGTGCCAGCAGCTTGAGGGGCACCTACGAGCAGTACTTC
TRBV6-5,NA,TRBJ2-3,NA,CASGRPLSTDTQYF,TGTGCCAGCGGGAGGCCCCTTAGCACAGATACGCAGTATTTT
TRBV7-9,TRBD1,TRBJ2-7,NA,CASSFREQGAYEQYF,TGTGCCAGCAGCTTTAGGGAGCAGGGGGCCTACGAGCAGTACTTC
TRBV29-1,TRBD1,TRBJ1-2,NA,CSGFLTGLFFVGYTF,TGCAGCGGATTCCTGACAGGGTTGTTTTTCGTTGGCTACACCTTC
TRBV5-1,NA,TRBJ1-1,NA,CASGRQVGNTEAFF,TGCGCCAGCGGGCGACAGGTTGGGAACACTGAAGCTTTCTTT
TRBV2,NA,TRBJ2-1,NA,CASSMAYNEQFF,TGTGCCAGCAGTATGGCCTACAATGAGCAGTTCTTC
TRBV28,NA,TRBJ1-4,NA,CASSLTGRLEKLFF,TGTGCCAGCAGTTTGACGGGCCGATTAGAAAAACTGTTTTTT
TRBV5-1,NA,TRBJ2-2,NA,CASSLWPTNTGELFF,TGCGCCAGCAGCTTGTGGCCGACGAACACCGGGGAGCTGTTTTTT
TRBV4-2,TRBD2,TRBJ2-7,NA,CASSQSPGLAGAGEQYF,TGTGCCAGCAGCCAGAGTCCGGGACTAGCGGGGGCTGGGGAGCAGTACTTC
TRBV5-5,NA,TRBJ2-7,NA,CASSFGLYEQYF,TGTGCCAGCAGCTTCGGACTGTACGAGCAGTACTTC
TRBV4-3,NA,TRBJ2-3,NA,CASSQVPDNTDTQYF,TGCGCCAGCAGCCAAGTCCCAGACAACACAGATACGCAGTATTTT
TRBV27,NA,TRBJ2-2,NA,CASSFPTGELFF,TGTGCCAGCAGTTTCCCGACCGGGGAGCTGTTTTTT
TRBV5-1,NA,TRBJ1-3,NA,CASSLDPTIFSGNTIYF,TGCGCCAGCAGCTTGGACCCTACGATCTTCTCTGGAAACACCATATATTTT
TRBV12-2,NA,TRBJ2-7,NA,CASRPTGLYEQYF,TGTGCAAGTCGCCCTACAGGGCTTTACGAGCAGTACTTC
TRBV7-2,NA,TRBJ1-6,NA,CASSNLGSPLHF,TGTGCCAGCAGCAACCTCGGGTCACCCCTCCACTTT
TRBV7-7,NA,TRBJ1-5,NA,CASSRPGTATGSNQPQHF,TGTGCTAGCAGCCGACCGGGGACCGCGACGGGGAGCAATCAGCCCCAGCATTTT
TRBV23-1,NA,TRBJ2-5,NA,CASSQFLTGPQETQYF,TGCGCCAGCAGTCAATTCCTGACAGGTCCCCAAGAGACCCAGTACTTC
TRBV29-1,TRBD2,TRBJ2-1,NA,CSLRTSGNNEQFF,TGCAGCTTAAGGACTAGCGGAAACAATGAGCAGTTCTTC
TRBV30,TRBD1,TRBJ1-3,NA,CASRLRDRGAGNTIYF,TGTGCCTCCCGACTCCGGGACAGGGGGGCGGGAAACACCATATATTTT
TRBV18,NA,TRBJ1-1,NA,CASSPYDRLRDTEAFF,TGTGCCAGCTCACCATATGACAGGTTAAGAGACACTGAAGCTTTCTTT
TRBV5-1,NA,TRBJ2-5,NA,CASSLSRETQYF,TGCGCCAGCAGCTTGTCCCGGGAGACCCAGTACTTC
TRBV7-2,NA,TRBJ2-3,NA,CASSYPNTDTQYF,TGTGCCAGCAGCTACCCTAACACAGATACGCAGTATTTT